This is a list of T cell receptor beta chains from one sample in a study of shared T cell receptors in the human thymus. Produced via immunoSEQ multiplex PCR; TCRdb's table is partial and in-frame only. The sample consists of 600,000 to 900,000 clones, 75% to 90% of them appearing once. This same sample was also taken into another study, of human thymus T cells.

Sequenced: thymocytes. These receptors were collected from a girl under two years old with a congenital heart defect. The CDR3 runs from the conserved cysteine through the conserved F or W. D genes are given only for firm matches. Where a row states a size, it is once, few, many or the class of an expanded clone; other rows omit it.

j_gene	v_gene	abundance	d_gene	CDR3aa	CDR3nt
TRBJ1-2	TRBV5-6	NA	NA	CASSLVLQVSNYGYTF	TGTGCCAGCAGCTTGGTTCTGCAGGTTTCTAACTATGGCTACACCTTC
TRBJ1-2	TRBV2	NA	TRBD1	CASSEDVGTGINYGYTF	TGTGCCAGCAGTGAAGATGTAGGGACAGGGATAAACTATGGCTACACCTTC
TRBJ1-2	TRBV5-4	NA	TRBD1	CASSSQEGGGYTF	TGTGCCAGCAGCTCACAGGAAGGGGGCGGCTACACCTTC
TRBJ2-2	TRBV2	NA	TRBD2	CASGTSPNTGELFF	TGTGCCAGTGGGACTAGCCCTAACACCGGGGAGCTGTTTTTT
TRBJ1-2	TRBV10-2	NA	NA	CASSFLRVYGYTF	TGCGCCAGCAGCTTTTTGAGGGTCTATGGCTACACCTTC
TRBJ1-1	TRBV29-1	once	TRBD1	CSATTGVDTEAFF	TGCAGCGCGACTACAGGGGTGGACACTGAAGCTTTCTTT
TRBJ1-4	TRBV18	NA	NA	CASSPTKREVLGFSEKLFF	TGTGCCAGCTCACCGACAAAGAGGGAGGTTTTGGGTTTTTCTGAAAAACTGTTTTTT
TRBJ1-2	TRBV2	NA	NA	CASRGVGYGYTF	TGTGCCAGCAGAGGGGTTGGATATGGCTACACCTTC
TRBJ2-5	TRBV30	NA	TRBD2	CAWSVRVRRREAQYF	TGTGCCTGGAGTGTACGAGTTCGGCGACGGGAGGCCCAGTACTTC
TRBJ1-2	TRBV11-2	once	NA	CASSFLPPHRVRRGYTF	TGTGCCAGCAGCTTTTTACCCCCCCACAGGGTGCGGAGAGGCTACACCTTC
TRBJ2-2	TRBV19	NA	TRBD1	CASIGPGGLITGELFF	TGTGCCAGTATAGGACCAGGGGGCTTGATCACCGGGGAGCTGTTTTTT
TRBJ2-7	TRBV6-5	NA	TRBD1	CASSRQGLTYEQYF	TGTGCCAGCAGCCGACAGGGCCTTACCTACGAGCAGTACTTC
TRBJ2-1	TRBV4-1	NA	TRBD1	CASSAPCRGQGSPNEQFF	TGCGCCAGCAGCGCACCGTGCAGAGGACAGGGATCCCCCAATGAGCAGTTCTTC
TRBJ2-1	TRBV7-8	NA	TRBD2	CASSLSRGGSYNEQFF	TGTGCCAGCAGCTTATCTCGCGGGGGCTCCTACAATGAGCAGTTCTTC
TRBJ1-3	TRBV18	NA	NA	CASSKQGWRNTIYF	TGTGCCAGCTCAAAACAGGGTTGGCGGAACACCATATATTTT
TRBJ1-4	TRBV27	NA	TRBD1	CASSPRQGNEKLFF	TGTGCCAGCAGTCCCAGACAGGGTAATGAAAAACTGTTTTTT
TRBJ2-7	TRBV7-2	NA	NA	CASSAHGSTYEQYF	TGTGCCAGCAGCGCCCACGGGTCCACCTACGAGCAGTACTTC
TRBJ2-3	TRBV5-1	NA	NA	CASSLPQVSTDTQYF	TGCGCCAGCAGCTTGCCACAGGTTAGCACAGATACGCAGTATTTT
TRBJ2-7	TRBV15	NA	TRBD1	CATSRDRDRDFDEQYF	TGTGCCACCAGCAGAGACCGGGACAGGGATTTCGACGAGCAGTACTTC
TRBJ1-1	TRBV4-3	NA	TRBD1	CASSQEERGVGQGSDTEAFF	TGCGCCAGCAGCCAAGAAGAGAGGGGGGTGGGACAGGGATCGGACACTGAAGCTTTCTTT
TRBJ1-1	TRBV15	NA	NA	CATSRISPVDTEAFF	TGTGCCACCAGCAGAATATCCCCGGTGGACACTGAAGCTTTCTTT
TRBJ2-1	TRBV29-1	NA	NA	CSVAIDRTRDNEQFF	TGCAGCGTAGCGATTGACAGGACCCGAGACAATGAGCAGTTCTTC
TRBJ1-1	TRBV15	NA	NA	CATSRVSPGARGGAFF	TGTGCCACCAGCAGAGTGTCGCCAGGGGCCCGAGGGGGAGCTTTCTTT
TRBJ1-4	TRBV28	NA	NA	CASSTGGLTNEKLFF	TGTGCCAGCAGTACCGGGGGGCTGACTAATGAAAAACTGTTTTTT
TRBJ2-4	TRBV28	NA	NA	CASSRPTEIAKNIQYF	TGTGCCAGCAGTCGCCCAACGGAGATAGCCAAAAACATTCAGTACTTC
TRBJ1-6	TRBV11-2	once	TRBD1	CASSSIQGSPLHF	TGTGCCAGCAGCTCGATACAGGGGTCACCCCTCCACTTT
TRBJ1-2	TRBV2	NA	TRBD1	CASSAYLGQDYGYTF	TGTGCCAGCAGTGCGTACCTGGGACAGGACTATGGCTACACCTTC
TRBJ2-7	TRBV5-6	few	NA	CASSLARGRSYEQYF	TGTGCCAGCAGCTTAGCCAGGGGAAGATCCTACGAGCAGTACTTC
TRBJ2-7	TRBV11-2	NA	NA	CASSPIKDGGQKISYEQYF	TGTGCCAGCAGCCCAATAAAAGACGGTGGGCAGAAAATTTCCTACGAGCAGTACTTC
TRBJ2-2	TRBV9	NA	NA	CASSFPGGTTGPYITGELFF	TGTGCCAGCAGCTTTCCAGGGGGGACGACAGGGCCCTATATAACCGGGGAGCTGTTTTTT
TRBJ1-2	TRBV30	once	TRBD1	CAWRGTGRGYTF	TGTGCCTGGAGGGGGACAGGGCGAGGCTACACCTTC